This TCR beta chain was identified in a study of blood T cell repertoires in COVID-19. The repertoire was sequenced with immunoSEQ multiplex PCR; TCRdb's copy has only in-frame clones and lacks some. The sample records more than 200,000 clones, 87% being singletons. The V and J ends lost 4 bases and 0 bases, in that order; junction bases with no gene match: 8. The CDR3 consists of 18 residues. Germline V gives CDR1 LGHNA, CDR2 YNFKEQ. The sequence was obtained from a man in his late teens or twenties with active or convalescent COVID-19. V is TRBV4-2 and J is TRBJ2-2, with 10 bases matching TRBD1. The sample taken for sequencing was peripheral blood. The CDR3 region is CASSLKGTGDTNTGELFF. In nucleotides, the CDR3 is TGTGCCAGCAGCCTTAAAGGGACAGGGGACACGAACACCGGGGAGCTGTTTTTT.